One sample yielded the 26 T cell receptor beta chains listed below, sequenced in a study of CD4 T cell repertoires in COVID-19. Profiled with immunoSEQ multiplex PCR; TCRdb holds only in-frame clones, not every one. The data show over 75,000 clones, with roughly four fifths seen just once and about 0.5% held by the top ten. This sample comprised CD4+ T cells from peripheral blood, obtained after recovery from COVID-19. Receptor source: a human donor who had COVID-19.

The V call is TRBV11-1, the J call TRBJ2-7, with 12 bases fitting TRBD2. Germline V gene lookup returns CDR1 SGHAT and CDR2 FQDESV (reference sequence). The V segment lost 5 bases and the J segment 2 bases; nucleotides outside the gene matches: 4. The CDR3 consists of 15 residues. The CDR3 DNA is TGTGCCAGCAGCCCCGGACTAGCGGGGACCTACGAGCAGTACTTC. Protein sequence: CASSPGLAGTYEQYF.

The chain has TRBV5-5 and TRBJ2-3; 9 bases fit TRBD2. This CDR3 region has 17 residues. Losses at the gene ends were 0 bases for V and 2 bases for J; bases not matched to a gene: 7. Germline assignment: CDR1 SGHKS and CDR2 YYEKEE (reference sequence). CDR3: CASSLAGTSTLTDTQYF. CDR3 coding DNA: TGTGCCAGCAGCTTGGCCGGGACTAGCACCCTCACAGATACGCAGTATTTT. The full variable domain, its missing parts supplied by reference TRBV5-5 and TRBJ2-3, is DAGVTQSPTHLIKTRGQQVTLRCSPISGHKSVSWYQQVLGQGPQFIFQYYEKEERGRGNFPDRFSARQFPNYSSELNVNALLLGDSALYLCASSLAGTSTLTDTQYFGPGTRLTVL.

The chain recombines TRBV5-1 with TRBJ2-4; tentative D call: TRBD2 (5 bases). Trimming removed 1 base at V and 2 bases at J, with 7 bases between. The germline CDR1 and CDR2 sequences are SGHRS and YFSETQ. The CDR3 runs 14 residues. Here the CDR3 DNA reads TGCGCCAGCAGCTTGAGCGGAACCAAAAACATTCAGTACTTC. It translates to CASSLSGTKNIQYF.

The genes are TRBV19 and TRBJ1-1, with a tentative D call TRBD1 (5 bases). V was pared by 3 bases and J by 5 bases, with 13 bases between. CDR3 length: 14 residues. In germline, CDR1 is LNHDA, CDR2 SQIVND (reference sequence). Here the CDR3 reads CASSIRGIGTEAFF. The DNA of the CDR3 is TGTGCCAGTAGTATTAGGGGAATAGGGACTGAAGCTTTCTTT.

The chain recombines TRBV3-1 (or the pseudogene TRBV3-2) with TRBJ2-1; D is unresolved. This CDR3 contains 12 residues. V was trimmed by 1 base and J by 12 bases, leaving 10 bases between them. Germline assignment: CDR1 LGHDT and CDR2 YNNKEL (reference sequence). The CDR3 nucleotides are TGTGCCAGCAGCCAAGTGGAAGGGCGGCAGTTCTTC. Translating it yields CASSQVEGRQFF.

The chain combines TRBV5-1 with TRBJ1-1; 9 bases map to TRBD1. Germline V gene data show CDR1 as SGHRS and CDR2 as YFSETQ. With 3 bases clipped from V and 1 base from J, the junction kept 4 bases outside the gene matches. The CDR3 runs 15 residues. This chain's CDR3 is CASSWAGQGNTEAFF. The DNA of the CDR3 is TGCGCCAGCAGCTGGGCGGGACAGGGGAACACTGAAGCTTTCTTT.

V usage is TRBV4-2 and J usage is TRBJ2-2, with TRBD2 as a possible D gene (6 bases). Trimming removed 3 bases from V and 2 bases from J, with 16 bases in between. The CDR3 has 17 residues. In germline, CDR1 is LGHNA, CDR2 YNFKEQ. The CDR3 region has the DNA TGTGCCAGCAGCCACTGGGAGCGGGCGGACAACACCGGGGAGCTGTTTTTT. It encodes CASSHWERADNTGELFF.

The chain recombines TRBV25-1 with TRBJ2-1; TRBD2 matches at 10 bases. Germline assignment: CDR1 MGHDK and CDR2 SYGVNS. The CDR3 is 18 amino acids. Trimming at V came to 4 bases and at J to 0 bases, leaving 9 bases not matched to a gene. The CDR3 DNA reads as TGTGCCAGCAGTGGGGCTAGCGGGGGAGAAGGCTCCTACAATGAGCAGTTCTTC. Amino acid sequence: CASSGASGGEGSYNEQFF.

This rearrangement joins TRBV5-1 to TRBJ2-1; TRBD2 agrees at 9 bases. V shed 1 base, J shed 3 bases, and the junction held 2 bases outside the gene matches. Looked up from germline, CDR1 is SGHRS and CDR2 is YFSETQ. The CDR3 sequence is 15 residues long. The CDR3 loop is CASSLLAGYYNEQFF. The DNA for the CDR3 is TGCGCCAGCAGCTTGCTAGCGGGGTACTACAATGAGCAGTTCTTC.

The V call is TRBV27, the J call TRBJ2-3; possible D gene TRBD2, 6 bases. The germline V gene has CDR1 MNHEY and CDR2 SMNVEV (reference sequence). V was clipped by 8 bases and J by 6 bases, with 18 bases between them. This CDR3 spans 14 amino acids. CDR3 amino acids: CASLKSGRGDTQYF. As DNA, the CDR3 is TGTGCCAGCCTGAAGAGCGGGCGCGGCGATACGCAGTATTTT.

The chain employs TRBV6-4 and TRBJ1-4, with TRBD1 as a possible D gene (5 bases). The germline V gene has CDR1 MRHNA and CDR2 SNTAGT. V dropped 6 bases and J dropped 8 bases, with 13 bases sitting between them. The CDR3 runs to 13 residues. The CDR3 bases are TGTGCCAGCAGCCGAGGGGCCGGAGAAAAACTGTTTTTT. It is translated as CASSRGAGEKLFF.

The V gene is TRBV5-5, the J gene TRBJ1-3, with D possibly being TRBD1 (5 bases). Germline CDR1 is SGHKS and CDR2 is YYEKEE (reference sequence). Trimming stripped 0 bases from V and 4 bases from J, with 14 bases between. The CDR3 is made up of 16 amino acids. The CDR3 here is CASSLVREAWGNTIYF. The CDR3 DNA sequence: TGTGCCAGCAGCTTGGTCAGGGAGGCGTGGGGAAACACCATATATTTT.

This clone appeared a few times. The rearrangement joins TRBV19 to TRBJ1-5; 10 bases map to TRBD1. The CDR3 length is 16 residues. J lost 2 bases, V lost 5 bases, and 6 bases had no gene match. In germline, CDR1 is LNHDA, CDR2 SQIVND (reference sequence). CDR3 protein: CASSPRQGAGNQPQHF. The CDR3 DNA follows: TGTGCCAGTAGTCCTCGACAGGGGGCGGGCAATCAGCCCCAGCATTTT. Supplemented by reference TRBV19 and TRBJ1-5, the full variable domain reads DGGITQSPKYLFRKEGQNVTLSCEQNLNHDAMYWYRQDPGQGLRLIYYSQIVNDFQKGDIAEGYSVSREKKESFPLTVTSAQKNPTAFYLCASSPRQGAGNQPQHFGDGTRLSIL.

This chain links TRBV7-9 with TRBJ2-7; D call uncertain. Germline assignment: CDR1 SEHNR and CDR2 FQNEAQ (reference sequence). Trimming took off 1 base at V and 4 bases at J, with 2 bases between the two ends. The CDR3 has 11 amino acids. The CDR3 spells CASSLVYEQYF. CDR3 coding DNA: TGTGCCAGCAGCTTAGTTTACGAGCAGTACTTC.

CDR3 loop: CASSLDTRRTGELFF. For the CDR3, the DNA is TGTGCCAGCAGCTTGGACACGAGGAGGACCGGGGAGCTGTTTTTT. The chain recombines TRBV5-8 with TRBJ2-2; maybe TRBD2 (5 bases). The germline V gene has CDR1 SGHTS and CDR2 YDEGEE. The CDR3 length is 15 residues. Trimming removed 0 bases from V and 5 bases from J, with 11 bases in between.

The rearrangement joins TRBV6-5 to TRBJ2-1; TRBD1 agrees at 12 bases. V dropped 6 bases and J dropped 8; count of bases not matched to a gene: 8. This CDR3 region has 15 residues. CDR1 MNHEY and CDR2 SVGAGI come from the germline V gene. The DNA for the CDR3 is TGTGCCAGCAGCCAAACCGGGACAGGGGGCCATGAGCAGTTCTTC. Translating gives CASSQTGTGGHEQFF.

The chain joins TRBV30 to TRBJ1-1; the D is unclear. This CDR3 is 12 amino acids long. V lost 3 bases and J lost 2, with 7 bases in between. CDR1 and CDR2 (germline): GTSNPN, SVGIG (reference sequence). The CDR3 is CAWRKANTEAFF. The CDR3 region has the DNA TGTGCCTGGAGGAAAGCAAACACTGAAGCTTTCTTT.

The chain has TRBV2 and TRBJ1-1; a possible D gene is TRBD1 (5 bases). The CDR3 runs 14 residues. Trimming stripped 6 bases from V and 4 bases from J, with 15 bases between. Germline CDR1 SNHLY, CDR2 FYNNEI. The chain's CDR3 is CASRAGMLSTEAFF. As DNA, the CDR3 is TGTGCCAGCAGGGCAGGGATGCTGAGCACTGAAGCTTTCTTT.

This chain connects TRBV6-5 to TRBJ1-4; 11 nucleotides align to TRBD1. The CDR3 is 14 residues long. J lost 7 bases, V lost 5 bases, and 3 bases had no gene match. Germline lookup yields CDR1 MNHEY and CDR2 SVGAGI. CDR3: CASSTGTGGEKLFF. As DNA, the CDR3 is TGTGCCAGCAGTACGGGGACAGGGGGTGAAAAACTGTTTTTT.

This chain links TRBV6-6 with TRBJ1-4; tentatively, D is TRBD1 (6 bases). Germline V gene sequence: CDR1 MNHNY, CDR2 SVGAGI (reference sequence). This CDR3 is 14 amino acids long. V was shortened by 6 bases and J by 6 bases, with 14 bases between the two germline ends. The CDR3 DNA reads as TGTGCCAGCAGCACGACAGGCTACTATGAAAAACTGTTTTTT. It codes for CASSTTGYYEKLFF.

This CDR3 is CASSLGGRNQPQHF. CDR3 bases: TGTGCCAGCAGCTTAGGGGGGAGGAATCAGCCCCAGCATTTT. V is TRBV7-2 and J is TRBJ1-5, with D perhaps TRBD1 (5 bases). V gave up 1 base and J gave up 4 bases, with 8 bases separating them. Germline V gene sequence: CDR1 SGHTA, CDR2 FQGNSA. The CDR3 runs to 14 residues.

V and J are TRBV19 and TRBJ1-6; D remains unclear. Germline CDR1 and CDR2: LNHDA and SQIVND (reference sequence). The CDR3 length is 15 residues. Trimming cost V 1 base and J 8 bases, with 12 bases left between them. The CDR3 region is CASSIGETIHSPLHF. DNA for the CDR3: TGTGCCAGTAGTATAGGAGAGACAATTCATTCACCCCTCCACTTT.

This chain links TRBV7-2 with TRBJ2-7, with D perhaps matching TRBD2 (6 bases). The CDR3 runs 16 residues. Trimming left V 1 base short and J 0 bases short, with 13 bases between. Germline V gives CDR1 SGHTA, CDR2 FQGNSA. In DNA, the CDR3 is TGTGCCAGCAGCTTAGGGGCGGGAAAGACCTCCTACGAGCAGTACTTC. Translated: CASSLGAGKTSYEQYF.

The V and J genes are TRBV3-1 (or the pseudogene TRBV3-2) and TRBJ2-3; maybe TRBD2 (5 bases). Trimming removed 0 bases from V and 3 bases from J, with 16 bases in between. In germline, CDR1 is LGHDT, CDR2 YNNKEL (reference sequence). CDR3 length equals 17 residues. In DNA, the CDR3 is TGTGCCAGCAGCCAAGAAGGGTACGGGATATATACAGATACGCAGTATTTT. It codes for CASSQEGYGIYTDTQYF.

The chain is built from TRBV9 and TRBJ1-2; D not certain. The CDR3 contains 13 residues. Germline loops: CDR1 SGDLS, CDR2 YYNGEE. Trimming cost V 0 bases and J 0 bases, with 3 bases left between them. The CDR3 bases are TGTGCCAGCAGCGTAGAGACTAACTATGGCTACACCTTC. Encoded protein: CASSVETNYGYTF.

The chain has TRBV19 and TRBJ1-5, with D perhaps matching TRBD1 (5 bases). CDR1 and CDR2 (germline): LNHDA, SQIVND (reference sequence). Trimming stripped 1 base from V and 5 bases from J, with 12 bases between. The CDR3 has 15 amino acids. CDR3 sequence (DNA): TGTGCCAGTAGTATAGCCAGGGTATACGATCAGCCCCAGCATTTT. This gives the protein CASSIARVYDQPQHF.